The 11 T cell receptor beta chains below were found in one sample sequenced in a study of stem cell transplantation in POMP-related autoinflammatory disease. Here immunoSEQ multiplex PCR was the method, and the copy in TCRdb shows in-frame clones only, minus some. The sample yields approximately 1,500 clones, about 81% seen once. Material for sequencing was Tregs from PBMCs. All receptors come from a human donor in good health.

This clone came up a few times. V usage is TRBV2 and J usage is TRBJ1-4; D perhaps matches TRBD1 (5 bases). Germline V CDR1 and CDR2: SNHLY, FYNNEI. V was pared by 5 bases and J by 7 bases, with 20 bases between. This CDR3 comprises 16 residues. Here the CDR3 reads CASSRDRGDAGEKLFF. For the CDR3, the DNA is TGTGCCAGCAGTCGGGACCGGGGCGATGCGGGTGAAAAACTGTTTTTT.

V and J are TRBV6-4 and TRBJ2-7; 13 bases line up with TRBD2. From germline, CDR1 is MRHNA and CDR2 SNTAGT. Trimming removed 5 bases from V and 2 bases from J; junction bases left unmatched: 3. This CDR3 contains 15 residues. The CDR3, as DNA: TGTGCCAGCAGTACTGGGACTAGCGGGACCTACGAGCAGTACTTC. This encodes CASSTGTSGTYEQYF.

The chain employs TRBV28 and TRBJ1-5; 9 nucleotides agree with TRBD1. The CDR3 is made up of 16 amino acids. Germline V gene lookup returns CDR1 MDHEN and CDR2 SYDVKM. V trimming: 5 bases; J trimming: 4 bases; junction bases outside the gene matches: 9. The DNA for the CDR3 is TGTGCCAGCAGTGATCTAGGACAGGGGATTAATCAGCCCCAGCATTTT. This translates into CASSDLGQGINQPQHF. Using reference TRBV28 and TRBJ1-5 for the parts outside the CDR3, the full variable domain is DVKVTQSSRYLVKRTGEKVFLECVQDMDHENMFWYRQDPGLGLRLIYFSYDVKMKEKGDIPEGYSVSREKKERFSLILESASTNQTSMYLCASSDLGQGINQPQHFGDGTRLSIL.

The genes are TRBV2 and TRBJ2-5; D is uncertain. V was clipped by 7 bases and J by 4 bases, with 7 bases between them. Germline V gene lookup returns CDR1 SNHLY and CDR2 FYNNEI. CDR3 length: 11 amino acids. The CDR3 spells CASTIRETQYF. As DNA, the CDR3 is TGTGCCAGCACGATACGAGAGACCCAGTACTTC.

J is TRBJ1-1 and V is TRBV19; perhaps TRBD1 as D (5 bases). V shed 3 bases and J shed 5 bases, with 19 bases lying between them. Germline assignment: CDR1 LNHDA and CDR2 SQIVND (reference sequence). The CDR3 runs 16 residues. The DNA of the CDR3 is TGTGCCAGTAGTATGTATCGGGTGGGGGGTCGAACTGAAGCTTTCTTT. Amino acid sequence: CASSMYRVGGRTEAFF.

V gene TRBV6-6 combines with J gene TRBJ1-4; D is unresolved. The CDR3 has 14 amino acids. The ends were cut back, 4 bases at V and 0 bases at J, with 6 bases in the middle. CDR1 is MNHNY and CDR2 is SVGAGI in the germline V gene (reference sequence). In DNA, the CDR3 is TGTGCCAGCAGTTCGCCCGCAACTAATGAAAAACTGTTTTTT. This codes for CASSSPATNEKLFF.

This clone was seen only a few times. V usage is TRBV28 and J usage is TRBJ1-2; TRBD1 matches at 8 bases. After removal of 5 bases from V and 8 bases from J, the junction contained 1 base not matched to a gene. Germline V gives CDR1 MDHEN, CDR2 SYDVKM. The CDR3 covers 11 residues. The CDR3 spells CASSTGGGYTF. CDR3 DNA sequence: TGTGCCAGCAGTACAGGGGGGGGCTACACCTTC.

This clone was found once. The gene calls are TRBV7-8 and TRBJ1-5; D not resolved. CDR3 length: 16 amino acids. Germline loops: CDR1 SGHVS, CDR2 FQNEAQ. V lost 3 bases and J lost 2, with 14 bases in between. CDR3 protein: CASSFNPARGNQPQHF. The CDR3 nucleotides are TGTGCCAGCAGCTTTAACCCAGCTCGCGGCAATCAGCCCCAGCATTTT.

Only a few counts were recorded for this clone. The rearrangement uses TRBV4-1 and TRBJ2-2, with D uncertain. Germline lookup yields CDR1 MGHRA and CDR2 YSYEKL. This CDR3 is built from 18 residues. Trimming removed 1 base at V and 0 bases at J, with 15 bases between. As DNA, the CDR3 is TGCGCCAGCAGCCAAGCGGGTCCCTCGTTCGCGAACACCGGGGAGCTGTTTTTT. Its protein is CASSQAGPSFANTGELFF.

The chain links TRBV11-2 to TRBJ2-7; TRBD1 agrees at 10 bases. V lost 4 bases and J lost 4; bases outside the gene matches: 4. The CDR3 is 14 amino acids. Germline CDR1 reads SGHAT; CDR2 reads FQNNGV. The CDR3 DNA follows: TGTGCCAGCAGCTCGACAGGGGGCGGTTACGAGCAGTACTTC. It translates to CASSSTGGGYEQYF.

The rearrangement links TRBV11-2 to TRBJ1-5; unclear D gene. The length of the CDR3 is 14 residues. The germline V and J ends were trimmed by 2 bases and 6 bases, with 11 bases remaining between them. Germline loops: CDR1 SGHAT, CDR2 FQNNGV. The CDR3 protein is CASSLTSVGQPQHF. The CDR3 DNA is TGTGCCAGCAGCTTAACGTCAGTCGGTCAGCCCCAGCATTTT.